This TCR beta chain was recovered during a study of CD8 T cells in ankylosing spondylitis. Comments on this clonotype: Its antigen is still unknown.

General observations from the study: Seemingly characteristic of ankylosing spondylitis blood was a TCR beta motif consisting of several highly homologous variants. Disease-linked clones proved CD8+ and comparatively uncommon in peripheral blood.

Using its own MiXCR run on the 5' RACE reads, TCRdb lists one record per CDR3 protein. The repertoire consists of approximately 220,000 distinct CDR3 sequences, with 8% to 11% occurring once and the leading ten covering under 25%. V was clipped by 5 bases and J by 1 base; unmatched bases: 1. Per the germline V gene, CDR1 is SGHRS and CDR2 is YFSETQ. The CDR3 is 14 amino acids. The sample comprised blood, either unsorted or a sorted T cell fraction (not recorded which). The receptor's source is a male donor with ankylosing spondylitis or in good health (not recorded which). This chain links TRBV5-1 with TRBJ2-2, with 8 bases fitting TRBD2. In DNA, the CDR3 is TGCGCCAGCAGTGCGGGGGGGAACACCGGGGAGCTGTTTTTT. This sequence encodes CASSAGGNTGELFF.